This T cell receptor (beta chain) was captured in a study of T cells in localized non-small cell lung cancer. Findings and caveats of the study: Heterogeneity within the tumor remains possible, as just one region underwent sequencing. In adjacent lung appeared a median approximately 57 of the top 100 tumor clones. In uninvolved adjacent lung, T cell clonality reached its highest value, exceeding tumor. Longer survival (overall) was linked to higher T cell density in blood.

This clone showed up just once. Its matching antigen is unknown. Relative to the germline gene, one junction end is altered; a read error may explain this. Germline CDR1 reads LGHNA; CDR2 reads YNFKEQ. The CDR3 has 15 amino acids. Only in-frame clones appear in the TCRdb table, and some are missing; sequencing was by immunoSEQ multiplex PCR. The sample yields tens of thousands of clones, 86% seen once. This TCR derives from a woman aged 40 to 75 with stage I lung adenocarcinoma. The specimen comprised peripheral blood, sampled before any cancer treatment. V usage is TRBV4-2 and J usage is TRBJ1-6; TRBD1 matches at 7 bases. Here the CDR3 reads CASTQRQGDNSPLHF. CDR3 bases: TGTGCCAGCACCCAAAGACAGGGAGATAATTCACCCCTCCACTTT.